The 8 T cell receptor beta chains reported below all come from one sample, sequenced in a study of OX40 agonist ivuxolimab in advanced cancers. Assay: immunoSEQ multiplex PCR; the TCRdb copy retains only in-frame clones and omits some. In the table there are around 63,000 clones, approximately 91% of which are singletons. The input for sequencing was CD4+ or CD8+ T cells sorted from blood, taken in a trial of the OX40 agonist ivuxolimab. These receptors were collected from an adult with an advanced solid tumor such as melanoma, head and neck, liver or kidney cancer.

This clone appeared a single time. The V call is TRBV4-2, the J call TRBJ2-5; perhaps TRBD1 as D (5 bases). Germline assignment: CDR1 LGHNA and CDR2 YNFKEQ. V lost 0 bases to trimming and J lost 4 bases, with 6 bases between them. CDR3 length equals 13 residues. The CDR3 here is CASSQDGAETQYF. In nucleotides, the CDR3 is TGTGCCAGCAGCCAAGATGGGGCAGAGACCCAGTACTTC.

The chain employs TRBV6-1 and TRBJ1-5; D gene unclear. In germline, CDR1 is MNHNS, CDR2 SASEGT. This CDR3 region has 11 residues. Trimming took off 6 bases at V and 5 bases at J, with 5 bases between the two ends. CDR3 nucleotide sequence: TGTGCCAGCAGGGCGGATCAGCCCCAGCATTTT. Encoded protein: CASRADQPQHF.

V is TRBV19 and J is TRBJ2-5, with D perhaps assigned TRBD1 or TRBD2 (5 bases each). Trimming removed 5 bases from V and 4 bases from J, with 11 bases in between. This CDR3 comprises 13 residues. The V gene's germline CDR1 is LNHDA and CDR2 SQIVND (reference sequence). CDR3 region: CASSSFGGETQYF. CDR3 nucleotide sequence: TGTGCCAGTAGTTCCTTTGGGGGAGAGACCCAGTACTTC.

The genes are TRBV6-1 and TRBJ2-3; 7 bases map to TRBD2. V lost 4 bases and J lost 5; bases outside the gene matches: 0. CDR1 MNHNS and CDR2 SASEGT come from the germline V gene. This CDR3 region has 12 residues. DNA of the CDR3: TGTGCCAGCAGTGTAGCGGGAGATACGCAGTATTTT. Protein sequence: CASSVAGDTQYF.

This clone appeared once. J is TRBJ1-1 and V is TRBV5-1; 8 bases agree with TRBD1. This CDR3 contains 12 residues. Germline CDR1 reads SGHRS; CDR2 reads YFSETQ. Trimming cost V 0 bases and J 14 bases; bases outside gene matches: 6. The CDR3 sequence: CASSLAGQGGFF. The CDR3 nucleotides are TGCGCCAGCAGCTTGGCTGGACAGGGCGGCTTCTTT.

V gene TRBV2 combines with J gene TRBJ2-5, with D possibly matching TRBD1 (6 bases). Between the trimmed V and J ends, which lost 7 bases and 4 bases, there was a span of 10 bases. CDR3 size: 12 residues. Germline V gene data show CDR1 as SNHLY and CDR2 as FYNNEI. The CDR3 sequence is CASNRARETQYF. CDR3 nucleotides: TGTGCCAGCAACAGGGCCCGAGAGACCCAGTACTTC.

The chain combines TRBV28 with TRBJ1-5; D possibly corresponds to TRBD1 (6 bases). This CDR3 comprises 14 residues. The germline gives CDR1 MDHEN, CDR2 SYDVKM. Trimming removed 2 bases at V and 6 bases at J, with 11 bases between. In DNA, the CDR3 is TGTGCCAGCAGTTTAAGGCAGGGGCCTCAGCCCCAGCATTTT. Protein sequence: CASSLRQGPQPQHF.

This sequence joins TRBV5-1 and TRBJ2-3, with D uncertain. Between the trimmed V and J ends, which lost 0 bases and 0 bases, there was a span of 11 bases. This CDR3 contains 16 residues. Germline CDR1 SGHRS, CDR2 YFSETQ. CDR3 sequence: CASSLVVRTSTDTQYF. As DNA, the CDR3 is TGCGCCAGCAGCTTGGTAGTTCGAACTAGCACAGATACGCAGTATTTT.